This record covers a single T cell receptor beta chain. Its antigen is not identified. The sample belongs to a study of cytomegalovirus exposure and HLA in healthy donors. Whole-study findings and limits: Indistinguishable V segments, including TRBV6-2 and TRBV6-3, were excluded. Segments of the TCR beta V type were, in most cases, productive about 87% or about 30% of the time in an earlier analysis.

The PCR made use of 60 Vbeta and 13 Jbeta primers. Sequenced by immunoSEQ multiplex PCR; TCRdb stores in-frame clones only, minus some. The sample holds approximately 150,000 clones; approximately 80% are singletons and the top ten take approximately 15%. Losses at the gene ends were 6 bases for V and 3 bases for J; bases not matched to a gene: 9. This CDR3 region has 15 residues. Per germline, CDR1 SGHRS and CDR2 YFSETQ. Material for sequencing was PBMCs. The rearrangement uses TRBV5-1 and TRBJ2-7; 10 nucleotides line up with TRBD2. This sequence originates from a woman in her 40s in good health and CMV-seronegative. CDR3 protein: CASTQTSGPIYEQYF. The CDR3 DNA sequence: TGCGCCAGCACACAGACTAGCGGGCCGATCTACGAGCAGTACTTC. The full variable domain, in which reference TRBV5-1 and TRBJ2-7 provide the parts outside the CDR3, is KAGVTQTPRYLIKTRGQQVTLSCSPISGHRSVSWYQQTPGQGLQFLFEYFSETQRNKGNFPGRFSGRQFSNSRSEMNVSTLELGDSALYLCASTQTSGPIYEQYFGPGTRLTVT.